Here is one T cell receptor beta chain with its context. The antigen is not known. Germline V gives CDR1 SGHAT, CDR2 FQNNGV. This CDR3 has 14 amino acids. With 1 base removed from V and 5 bases from J, the gap between germline ends came to 12 bases. TCRdb analysed the 5' RACE reads with MiXCR anew, one entry per CDR3 protein. This table has some 250,000 distinct CDR3 sequences, 20% to 30% appearing once. This entry belongs to a study of CD8 T cells in ankylosing spondylitis. Study findings and constraints: Disease-linked clones were reportedly significantly enriched in matched ankylosing spondylitis synovial fluid.

The sample consisted of blood, either unsorted or a sorted T cell fraction (not recorded which). The sequence derives from a male donor with ankylosing spondylitis or in good health (not recorded which). The chain recombines TRBV11-2 with TRBJ2-7; the D is unclear. CDR3 sequence: CASSLAVWADEQYF. The CDR3 DNA is TGTGCCAGCAGCTTAGCCGTGTGGGCAGACGAGCAGTACTTC.